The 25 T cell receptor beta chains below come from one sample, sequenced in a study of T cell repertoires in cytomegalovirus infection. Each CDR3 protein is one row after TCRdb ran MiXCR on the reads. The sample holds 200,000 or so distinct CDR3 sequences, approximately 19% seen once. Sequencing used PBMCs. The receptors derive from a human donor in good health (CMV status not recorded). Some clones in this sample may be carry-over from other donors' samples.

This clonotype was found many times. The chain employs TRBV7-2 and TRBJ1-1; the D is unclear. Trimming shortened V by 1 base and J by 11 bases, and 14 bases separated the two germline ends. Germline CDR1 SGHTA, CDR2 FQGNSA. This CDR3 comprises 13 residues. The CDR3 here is CASSLEVSTTAFF. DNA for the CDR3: TGTGCCAGCAGCTTAGAGGTGTCCACGACTGCTTTCTTT. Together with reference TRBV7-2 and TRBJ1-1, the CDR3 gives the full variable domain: GAGVSQSPSNKVTEKGKDVELRCDPISGHTALYWYRQSLGQGLEFLIYFQGNSAPDKSGLPSDRFSAERTGGSVSTLTIQRTQQEDSAVYLCASSLEVSTTAFFGQGTRLTVV.

CDR3 sequence (DNA): TGCGCCAGCAGCTTGGAGGGGATCCGTGAGCAGTTCTTC. It is translated as CASSLEGIREQFF. The chain has TRBV5-1 and TRBJ2-1; D perhaps matches TRBD1 (5 bases). Germline V gene sequence: CDR1 SGHRS, CDR2 YFSETQ. The CDR3 is 13 residues long. Trimming pared 0 bases from V and 9 bases from J, leaving 10 bases between. The variable domain in full, with the rest retrieved from reference TRBV5-1 and TRBJ2-1, is KAGVTQTPRYLIKTRGQQVTLSCSPISGHRSVSWYQQTPGQGLQFLFEYFSETQRNKGNFPGRFSGRQFSNSRSEMNVSTLELGDSALYLCASSLEGIREQFFGPGTRLTVL.

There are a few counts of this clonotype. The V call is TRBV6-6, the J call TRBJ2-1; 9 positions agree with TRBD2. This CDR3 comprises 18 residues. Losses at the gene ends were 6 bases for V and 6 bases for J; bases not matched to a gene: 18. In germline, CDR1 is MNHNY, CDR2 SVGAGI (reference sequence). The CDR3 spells CASSPIPLLSGSFNEQFF. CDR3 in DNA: TGTGCCAGCAGCCCCATCCCCTTACTTAGCGGGAGTTTCAATGAGCAGTTCTTC.

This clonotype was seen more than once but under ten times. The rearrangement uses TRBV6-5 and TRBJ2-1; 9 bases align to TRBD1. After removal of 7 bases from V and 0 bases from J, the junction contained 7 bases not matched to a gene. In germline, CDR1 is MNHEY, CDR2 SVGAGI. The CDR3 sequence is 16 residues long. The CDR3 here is CASNTGGRSSYNEQFF. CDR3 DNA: TGTGCCAGCAATACAGGGGGCCGTAGCTCCTACAATGAGCAGTTCTTC.

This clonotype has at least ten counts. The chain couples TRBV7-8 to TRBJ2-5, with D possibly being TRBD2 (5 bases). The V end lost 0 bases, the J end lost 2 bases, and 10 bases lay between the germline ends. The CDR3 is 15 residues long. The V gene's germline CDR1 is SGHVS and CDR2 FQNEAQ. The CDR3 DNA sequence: TGTGCCAGCAGCTTAGCACGGGGTGTACAAGAGACCCAGTACTTC. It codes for CASSLARGVQETQYF.

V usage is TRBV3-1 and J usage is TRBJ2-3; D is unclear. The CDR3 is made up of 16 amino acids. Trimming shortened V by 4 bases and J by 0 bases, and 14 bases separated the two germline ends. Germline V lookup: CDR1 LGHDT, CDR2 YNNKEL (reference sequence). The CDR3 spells CASSPPGGKSTDTQYF. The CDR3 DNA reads TGTGCCAGCAGCCCCCCCGGTGGGAAAAGCACAGATACGCAGTATTTT.

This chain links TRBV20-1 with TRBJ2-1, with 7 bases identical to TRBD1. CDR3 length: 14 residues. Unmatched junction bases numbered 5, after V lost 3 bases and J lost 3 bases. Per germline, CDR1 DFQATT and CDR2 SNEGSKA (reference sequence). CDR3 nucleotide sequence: TGCAGTGCTAGTGTGACAGGGTACTACAATGAGCAGTTCTTC. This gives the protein CSASVTGYYNEQFF.

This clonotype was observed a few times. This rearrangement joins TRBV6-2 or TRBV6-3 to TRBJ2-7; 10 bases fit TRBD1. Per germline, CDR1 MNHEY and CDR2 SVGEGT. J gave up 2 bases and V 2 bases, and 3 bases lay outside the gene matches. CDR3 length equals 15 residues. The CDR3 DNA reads TGTGCCAGCAGTTACCTGGGACAGGGGACCTACGAGCAGTACTTC. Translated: CASSYLGQGTYEQYF.

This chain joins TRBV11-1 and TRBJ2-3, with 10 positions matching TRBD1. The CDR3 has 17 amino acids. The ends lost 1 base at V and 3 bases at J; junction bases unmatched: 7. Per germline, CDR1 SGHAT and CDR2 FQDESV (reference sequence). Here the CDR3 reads CASSLGEGQGVTDTQYF. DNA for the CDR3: TGTGCCAGCAGCTTAGGCGAAGGACAGGGGGTGACAGATACGCAGTATTTT. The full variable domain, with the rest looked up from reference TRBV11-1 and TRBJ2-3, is EAEVAQSPRYKITEKSQAVAFWCDPISGHATLYWYRQILGQGPELLVQFQDESVVDDSQLPKDRFSAERLKGVDSTLKIQPAELGDSAMYLCASSLGEGQGVTDTQYFGPGTRLTVL.

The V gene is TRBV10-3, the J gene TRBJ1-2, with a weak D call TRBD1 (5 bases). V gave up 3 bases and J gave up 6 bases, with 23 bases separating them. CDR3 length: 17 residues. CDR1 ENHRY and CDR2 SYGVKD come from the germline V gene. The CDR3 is CAISDIAGRGALHGYTF. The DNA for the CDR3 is TGTGCCATCAGTGATATCGCCGGGAGAGGGGCGCTTCATGGCTACACCTTC.

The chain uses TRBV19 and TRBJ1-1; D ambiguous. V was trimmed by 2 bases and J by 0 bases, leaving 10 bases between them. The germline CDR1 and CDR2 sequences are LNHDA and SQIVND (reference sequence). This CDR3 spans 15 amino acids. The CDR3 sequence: CASSIQAVMNTEAFF. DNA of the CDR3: TGTGCCAGTAGTATACAGGCCGTCATGAACACTGAAGCTTTCTTT.

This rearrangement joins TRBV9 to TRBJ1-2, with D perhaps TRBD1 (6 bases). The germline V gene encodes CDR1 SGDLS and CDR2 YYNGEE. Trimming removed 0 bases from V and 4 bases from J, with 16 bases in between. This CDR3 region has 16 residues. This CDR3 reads CASSVERGGNSYGYTF. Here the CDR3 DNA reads TGTGCCAGCAGCGTAGAGAGAGGGGGGAACTCCTATGGCTACACCTTC.

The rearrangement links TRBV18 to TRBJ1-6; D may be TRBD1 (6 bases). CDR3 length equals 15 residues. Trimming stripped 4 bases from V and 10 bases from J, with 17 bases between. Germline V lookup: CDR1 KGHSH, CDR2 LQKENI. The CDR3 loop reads CASSRLRDNGSPLHF. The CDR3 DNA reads TGTGCCAGCTCACGACTCCGGGACAATGGGTCACCCCTCCACTTT.

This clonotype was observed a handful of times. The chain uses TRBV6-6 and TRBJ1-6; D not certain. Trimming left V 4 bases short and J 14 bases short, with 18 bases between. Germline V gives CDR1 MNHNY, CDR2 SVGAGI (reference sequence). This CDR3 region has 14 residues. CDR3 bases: TGTGCCAGCAGTTTCACATCGGGCGGTAGGGCCCTCCACTTT. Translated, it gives CASSFTSGGRALHF.

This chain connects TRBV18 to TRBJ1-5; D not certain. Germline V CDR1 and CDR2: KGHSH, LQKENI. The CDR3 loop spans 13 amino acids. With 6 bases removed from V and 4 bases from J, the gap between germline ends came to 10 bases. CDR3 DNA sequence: TGTGCCAGCTCTCCGGACCGAAATCAGCCCCAGCATTTT. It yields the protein CASSPDRNQPQHF.

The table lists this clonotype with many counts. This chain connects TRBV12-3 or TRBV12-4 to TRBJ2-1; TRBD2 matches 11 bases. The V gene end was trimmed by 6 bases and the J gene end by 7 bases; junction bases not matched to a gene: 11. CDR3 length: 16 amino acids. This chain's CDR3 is CASRRTGTSGRNEQFF. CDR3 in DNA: TGTGCCAGCAGAAGAACCGGGACTAGCGGTCGGAATGAGCAGTTCTTC.

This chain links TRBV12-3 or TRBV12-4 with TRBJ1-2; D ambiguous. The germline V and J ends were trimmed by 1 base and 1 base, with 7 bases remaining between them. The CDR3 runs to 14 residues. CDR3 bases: TGTGCCAGCAGTTTAGTGGGTATTAACTATGGCTACACCTTC. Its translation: CASSLVGINYGYTF.

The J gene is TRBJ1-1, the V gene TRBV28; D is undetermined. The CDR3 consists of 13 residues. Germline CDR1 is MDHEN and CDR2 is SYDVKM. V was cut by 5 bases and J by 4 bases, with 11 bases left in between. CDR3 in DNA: TGTGCCAGCAGTAAGGGTTTCGGCACTGAAGCTTTCTTT. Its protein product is CASSKGFGTEAFF.

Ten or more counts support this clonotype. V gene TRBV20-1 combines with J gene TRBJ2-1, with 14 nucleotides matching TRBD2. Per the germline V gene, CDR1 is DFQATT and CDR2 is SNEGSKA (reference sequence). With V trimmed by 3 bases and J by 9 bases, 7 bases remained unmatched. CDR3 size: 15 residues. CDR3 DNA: TGCAGTGCTAGGGGACTAGCGGGAGAGAACGGTGAGCAGTTCTTC. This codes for CSARGLAGENGEQFF.

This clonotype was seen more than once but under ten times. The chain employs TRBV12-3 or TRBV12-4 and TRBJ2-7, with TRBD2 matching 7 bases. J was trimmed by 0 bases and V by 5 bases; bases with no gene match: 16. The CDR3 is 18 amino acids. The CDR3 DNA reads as TGTGCCAGCAGTCCAGGAAGAGGGCCTAGCGGACCCTCCTACGAGCAGTACTTC. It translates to CASSPGRGPSGPSYEQYF.

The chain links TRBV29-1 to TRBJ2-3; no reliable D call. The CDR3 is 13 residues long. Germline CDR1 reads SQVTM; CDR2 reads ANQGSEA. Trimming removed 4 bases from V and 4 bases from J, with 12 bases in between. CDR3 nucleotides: TGCAGCGTTGGGTCATCTCTCCCAGATACGCAGTATTTT. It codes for CSVGSSLPDTQYF.

As DNA, the CDR3 is TGTGCCACCAGTGGGACCGGGACAGACACCTACAATGAGCAGTTCTTC. Translating gives CATSGTGTDTYNEQFF. The chain is built from TRBV24-1 and TRBJ2-1; 7 nucleotides align to TRBD1. The germline CDR1 and CDR2 sequences are KGHDR and SFDVKD. The CDR3 is 16 residues long. Trimming cost V 5 bases and J 2 bases; bases outside gene matches: 8.

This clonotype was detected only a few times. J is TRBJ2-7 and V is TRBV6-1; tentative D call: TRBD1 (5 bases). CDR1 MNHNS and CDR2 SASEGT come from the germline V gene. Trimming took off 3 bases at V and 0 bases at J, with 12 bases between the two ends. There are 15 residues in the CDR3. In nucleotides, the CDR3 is TGTGCCAGCAGTGAGGTACAGGCGAGCTCCTACGAGCAGTACTTC. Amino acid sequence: CASSEVQASSYEQYF.

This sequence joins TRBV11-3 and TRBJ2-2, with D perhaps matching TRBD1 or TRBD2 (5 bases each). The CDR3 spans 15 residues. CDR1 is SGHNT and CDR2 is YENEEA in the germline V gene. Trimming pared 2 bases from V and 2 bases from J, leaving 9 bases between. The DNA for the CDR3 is TGTGCCAGCAGCTTAAAGAGGGGAAACACCGGGGAGCTGTTTTTT. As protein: CASSLKRGNTGELFF.

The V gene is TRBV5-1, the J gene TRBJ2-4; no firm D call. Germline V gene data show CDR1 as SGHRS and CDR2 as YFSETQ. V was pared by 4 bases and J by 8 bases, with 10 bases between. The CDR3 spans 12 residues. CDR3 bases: TGCGCCAGCAGCCTGGGAAGCGACATTCAGTACTTC. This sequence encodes CASSLGSDIQYF. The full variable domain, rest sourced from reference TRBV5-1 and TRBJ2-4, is KAGVTQTPRYLIKTRGQQVTLSCSPISGHRSVSWYQQTPGQGLQFLFEYFSETQRNKGNFPGRFSGRQFSNSRSEMNVSTLELGDSALYLCASSLGSDIQYFGAGTRLSVL.